The 10 T cell receptor beta chains reported below all come from one sample, sequenced in a study of post-analysis software for immune sequencing data (dated by TCRdb to about 2015). Libraries were prepared through PCR. Sequencing relied on an Illumina HiSeq 2500. To reduce PCR and sequencing biases, unique molecular identifiers were incorporated into the TCR beta cDNA libraries. TCRdb reworked the public reads: Q25 trimming with fastp, MiXCR clone assembly, productive beta chains retained. Duplicate CDR3 protein sequences are folded into a single record with the most common DNA and genes. The sample has about 380,000 distinct CDR3 sequences on record, about a third of them singletons. The top ten hold roughly 12% of the sample. Overall results and qualifications from the work: Significantly higher frequencies in patients than in controls were found for about five TRBV segments, including TRBV5-6, TRBV5-1 and TRBV20-1.

Their antigens are not known. The sequenced material came from blood. The receptors shown here come from a girl between 5 and 17 years old with multiple sclerosis.

This clonotype has just one count. The chain uses TRBV6-1 and TRBJ1-5; D perhaps matches TRBD1 (5 bases). In germline, CDR1 is MNHNS, CDR2 SASEGT. V was clipped by 10 bases and J by 0 bases, with 13 bases between them. This CDR3 contains 14 residues. The CDR3 nucleotides are TGTGCCACCGGGGGGGAGTATAGCAATCAGCCCCAGCATTTT. Translated, it gives CATGGEYSNQPQHF.

This chain joins TRBV20-1 and TRBJ2-7; 10 bases are shared with TRBD2. The V and J ends lost 0 bases and 6 bases, in that order; junction bases with no gene match: 8. The CDR3 is 15 amino acids. Germline CDR1 reads DFQATT; CDR2 reads SNEGSKA (reference sequence). The chain's CDR3 is CSARDGSGGAIEQYF. CDR3 coding DNA: TGCAGTGCTAGAGATGGGAGCGGGGGGGCCATCGAGCAGTACTTC.

This chain joins TRBV12-3 or TRBV12-4 and TRBJ2-7, with D possibly matching TRBD1 (5 bases). Trimming left V 2 bases short and J 5 bases short, with 13 bases between. This CDR3 is 14 amino acids long. The CDR3 reads CASSLSQGSHEQYF. The CDR3 region has the DNA TGTGCCAGCAGTTTATCGCAGGGTTCCCACGAGCAGTACTTC.

This clonotype appeared a few times. The gene calls are TRBV12-5 and TRBJ2-3, with D perhaps matching TRBD2 (6 bases). Trimming removed 8 bases from V and 3 bases from J, with 9 bases in between. The CDR3 totals 12 residues. In germline, CDR1 is LGHNT, CDR2 FRNRAP. CDR3: CASMRGTDTQYF. Written as DNA, the CDR3 is TGTGCTAGTATGCGGGGTACAGATACGCAGTATTTT.

In this sample, this clonotype turned up once. This chain joins TRBV27 and TRBJ2-5; the D gene is possibly TRBD2 (6 bases). The CDR3 extends over 12 amino acids. Trimming took 6 bases from V and 11 from J, leaving 16 bases between them. Germline V lookup: CDR1 MNHEY, CDR2 SMNVEV (reference sequence). CDR3 bases: TGTGCCAGCAGCCCGGGGAGGAAAGAGCAGTACTTC. Translated, it gives CASSPGRKEQYF.

The rearrangement links TRBV6-5 to TRBJ2-7; D gene unclear. CDR3 size: 13 residues. With 5 bases removed from V and 0 bases from J, the gap between germline ends came to 8 bases. Germline CDR1 MNHEY, CDR2 SVGAGI. The CDR3, as DNA: TGTGCCAGCAGTCCTACATACTCCTACGAGCAGTACTTC. Protein sequence: CASSPTYSYEQYF.

This clonotype was detected only a few times. J is TRBJ2-3 and V is TRBV5-1, with D perhaps TRBD2 (5 bases). CDR1 SGHRS and CDR2 YFSETQ come from the germline V gene. The CDR3 has 15 amino acids. Between the trimmed V and J ends, which lost 0 bases and 1 base, there was a span of 9 bases. CDR3 sequence reads: CASSLVLAGTDTQYF. The CDR3 DNA reads TGCGCCAGCAGCTTGGTCCTAGCCGGCACAGATACGCAGTATTTT.

The rearrangement uses TRBV5-6 and TRBJ2-1; D may be TRBD2 (6 bases). The CDR3 is made up of 14 amino acids. Looked up from germline, CDR1 is SGHDT and CDR2 is YYEEEE. Between the trimmed V and J ends, which lost 1 base and 9 bases, there was a span of 14 bases. Here the CDR3 reads CASSLSGEQGEQFF. The DNA for the CDR3 is TGTGCCAGCAGCTTGTCGGGGGAGCAGGGTGAGCAGTTCTTC.

This clonotype was seen a handful of times. The rearrangement joins TRBV15 to TRBJ2-3, with D possibly being TRBD2 (7 bases). This CDR3 contains 16 residues. CDR1 LNHNV and CDR2 YYDKDF come from the germline V gene (reference sequence). V was trimmed by 1 base and J by 1 base, leaving 12 bases between them. As DNA, the CDR3 is TGTGCCACCAGCAGAGCCCGCGGGGGCGGCACAGATACGCAGTATTTT. This gives the protein CATSRARGGGTDTQYF.

The rearrangement links TRBV4-2 to TRBJ1-1; D remains unclear. The CDR3 has 15 amino acids. The V end lost 0 bases, the J end lost 2 bases, and 10 bases lay between the germline ends. Germline-derived CDR1 and CDR2 are LGHNA and YNFKEQ. CDR3 amino acids: CASSQEYMSNTEAFF. The CDR3 DNA reads as TGTGCCAGCAGCCAAGAATATATGAGTAACACTGAAGCTTTCTTT.